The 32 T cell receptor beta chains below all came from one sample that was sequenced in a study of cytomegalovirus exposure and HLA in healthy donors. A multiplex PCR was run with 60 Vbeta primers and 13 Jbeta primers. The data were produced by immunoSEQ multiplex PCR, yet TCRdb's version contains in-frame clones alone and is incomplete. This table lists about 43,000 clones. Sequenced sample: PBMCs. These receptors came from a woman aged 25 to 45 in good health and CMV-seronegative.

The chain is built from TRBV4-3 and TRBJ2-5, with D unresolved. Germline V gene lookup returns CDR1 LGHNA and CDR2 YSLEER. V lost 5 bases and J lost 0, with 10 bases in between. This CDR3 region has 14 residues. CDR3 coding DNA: TGCGCCAGCAGCTCGAGTGTCGACCAAGAGACCCAGTACTTC. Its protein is CASSSSVDQETQYF.

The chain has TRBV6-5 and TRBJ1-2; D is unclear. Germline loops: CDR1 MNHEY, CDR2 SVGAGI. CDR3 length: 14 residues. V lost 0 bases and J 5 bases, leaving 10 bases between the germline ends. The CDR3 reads CASSYSGSGYGYTF. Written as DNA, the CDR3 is TGTGCCAGCAGTTACTCGGGCTCGGGGTATGGCTACACCTTC.

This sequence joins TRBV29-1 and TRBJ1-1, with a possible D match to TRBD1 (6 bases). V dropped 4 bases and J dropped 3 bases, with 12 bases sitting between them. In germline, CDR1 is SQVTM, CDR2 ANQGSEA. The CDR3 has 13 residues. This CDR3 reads CSVGSRGDTEAFF. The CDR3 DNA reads TGCAGCGTTGGATCCAGGGGCGACACTGAAGCTTTCTTT.

CDR3 sequence reads: CASSLEIGGGEKLFF. The CDR3 DNA sequence: TGCGCCAGCAGCTTGGAGATTGGGGGAGGGGAAAAACTGTTTTTT. The gene calls are TRBV5-1 and TRBJ1-4; D perhaps matches TRBD1 (5 bases). V shed 0 bases and J shed 8 bases, with 14 bases lying between them. Germline CDR1 SGHRS, CDR2 YFSETQ. This CDR3 has 15 residues.

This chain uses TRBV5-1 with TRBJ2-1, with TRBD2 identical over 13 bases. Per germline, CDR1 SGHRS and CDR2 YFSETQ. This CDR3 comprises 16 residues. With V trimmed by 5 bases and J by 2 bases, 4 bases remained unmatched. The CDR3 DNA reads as TGCGCCAGCAGGGTAACTAGCGGGAGGGCCTACAATGAGCAGTTCTTC. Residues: CASRVTSGRAYNEQFF.

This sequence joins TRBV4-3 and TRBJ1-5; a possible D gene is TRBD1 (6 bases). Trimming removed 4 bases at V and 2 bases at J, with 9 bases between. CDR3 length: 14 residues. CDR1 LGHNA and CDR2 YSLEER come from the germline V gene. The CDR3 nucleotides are TGCGCCAGCAGCCCGCAGGGGCGCAATCAGCCCCAGCATTTT. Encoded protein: CASSPQGRNQPQHF.

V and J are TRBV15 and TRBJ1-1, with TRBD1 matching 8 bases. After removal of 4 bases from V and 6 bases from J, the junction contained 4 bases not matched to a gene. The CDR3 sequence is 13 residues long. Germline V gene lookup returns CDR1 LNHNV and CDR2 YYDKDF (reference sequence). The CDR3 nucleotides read TGTGCCACCAGCACCAGGGGGCTGGCTGAAGCTTTCTTT. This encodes CATSTRGLAEAFF.

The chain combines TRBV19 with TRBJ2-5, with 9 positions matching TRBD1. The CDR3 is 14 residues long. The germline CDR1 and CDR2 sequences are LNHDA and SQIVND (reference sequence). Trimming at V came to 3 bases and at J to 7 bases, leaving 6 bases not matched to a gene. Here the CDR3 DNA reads TGTGCCAGTAGTATTCAGGGACAGGGAGGGACCCAGTACTTC. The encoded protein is CASSIQGQGGTQYF.

The CDR3 loop reads CAISERGTEAFF. The CDR3 DNA reads as TGTGCCATCAGTGAGAGGGGTACTGAAGCTTTCTTT. This rearrangement joins TRBV10-3 to TRBJ1-1; weak D call: TRBD1 (5 bases). Germline assignment: CDR1 ENHRY and CDR2 SYGVKD. The CDR3 is 12 amino acids. Between the trimmed V and J ends, which lost 2 bases and 5 bases, there was a span of 6 bases.

This CDR3 reads CASGLGGGFTGELFF. CDR3 nucleotides: TGTGCCAGCGGCCTTGGCGGGGGATTCACCGGGGAGCTGTTTTTT. The rearrangement joins TRBV9 to TRBJ2-2; TRBD2 aligns across 7 bases. J was trimmed by 4 bases and V by 7 bases; bases with no gene match: 10. This CDR3 is built from 15 residues. CDR1 and CDR2 from the germline V gene are SGDLS and YYNGEE.

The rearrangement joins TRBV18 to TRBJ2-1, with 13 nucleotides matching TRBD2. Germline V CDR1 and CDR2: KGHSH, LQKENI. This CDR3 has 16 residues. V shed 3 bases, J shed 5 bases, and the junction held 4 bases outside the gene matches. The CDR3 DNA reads TGTGCCAGCTCACCCGGGACTAGCGGGATCGACAATGAGCAGTTCTTC. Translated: CASSPGTSGIDNEQFF.

The CDR3 DNA sequence: TGTGCCAGCAGTGGGAGGAGCTCCTACGAGCAGTACTTC. Protein product: CASSGRSSYEQYF. V usage is TRBV2 and J usage is TRBJ2-7; tentative D call: TRBD2 (5 bases). Germline lookup yields CDR1 SNHLY and CDR2 FYNNEI. Trimming pared 4 bases from V and 0 bases from J, leaving 7 bases between. The CDR3 sequence is 13 residues long.

In DNA form, the CDR3 reads TGTGCCAGCTCACCACGGATCGGGAGCGGCGAGCAGTACTTC. Its protein is CASSPRIGSGEQYF. The rearrangement joins TRBV18 to TRBJ2-7; D is perhaps TRBD2 (6 bases). V lost 1 base and J lost 6, with 13 bases in between. This CDR3 is built from 14 residues. The germline V gene has CDR1 KGHSH and CDR2 LQKENI.

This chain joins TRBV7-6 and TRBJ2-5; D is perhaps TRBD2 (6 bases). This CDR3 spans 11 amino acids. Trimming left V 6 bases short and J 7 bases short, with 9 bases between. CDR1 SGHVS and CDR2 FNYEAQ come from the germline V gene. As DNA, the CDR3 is TGTGCCAGCAGGGCCGGGGGGACCCAGTACTTC. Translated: CASRAGGTQYF.

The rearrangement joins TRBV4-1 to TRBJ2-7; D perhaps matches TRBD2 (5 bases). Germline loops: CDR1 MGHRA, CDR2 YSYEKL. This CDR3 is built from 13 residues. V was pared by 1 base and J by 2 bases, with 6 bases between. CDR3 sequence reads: CASSQVGAYEQYF. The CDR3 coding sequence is TGCGCCAGCAGCCAAGTGGGAGCCTACGAGCAGTACTTC.

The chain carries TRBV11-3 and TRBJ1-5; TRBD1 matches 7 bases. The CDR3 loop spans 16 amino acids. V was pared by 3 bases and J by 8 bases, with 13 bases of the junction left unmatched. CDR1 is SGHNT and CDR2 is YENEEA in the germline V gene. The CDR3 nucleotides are TGTGCCAGCAGCTTTTCACGCAGGGGGGCTTCGGAGCCCCAGCATTTT. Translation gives CASSFSRRGASEPQHF.

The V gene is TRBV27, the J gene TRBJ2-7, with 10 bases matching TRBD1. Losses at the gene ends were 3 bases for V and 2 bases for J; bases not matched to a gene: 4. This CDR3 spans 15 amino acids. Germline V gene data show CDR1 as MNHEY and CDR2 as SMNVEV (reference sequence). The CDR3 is CASSFGTGAAYEQYF. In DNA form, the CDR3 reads TGTGCCAGCAGTTTCGGGACAGGGGCCGCCTACGAGCAGTACTTC.

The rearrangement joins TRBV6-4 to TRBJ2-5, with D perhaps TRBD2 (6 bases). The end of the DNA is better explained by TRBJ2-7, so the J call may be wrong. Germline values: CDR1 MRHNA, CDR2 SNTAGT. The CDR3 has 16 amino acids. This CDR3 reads CASSLCRGSDPYEQYF. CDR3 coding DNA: TGTGCCAGCAGTCTTTGTCGGGGGAGCGATCCCTACGAGCAGTACTTC.

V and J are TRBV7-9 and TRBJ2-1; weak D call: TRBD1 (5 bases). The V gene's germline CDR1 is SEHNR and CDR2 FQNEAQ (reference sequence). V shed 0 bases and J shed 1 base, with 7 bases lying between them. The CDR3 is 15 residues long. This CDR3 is CASSLAQGSYNEQFF. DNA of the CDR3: TGTGCCAGCAGCTTAGCGCAGGGTTCCTACAATGAGCAGTTCTTC.

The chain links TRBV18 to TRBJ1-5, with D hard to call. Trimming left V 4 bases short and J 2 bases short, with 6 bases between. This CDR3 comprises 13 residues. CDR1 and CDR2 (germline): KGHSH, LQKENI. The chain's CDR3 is CASSRSGNQPQHF. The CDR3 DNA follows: TGTGCCAGCTCACGCAGCGGCAATCAGCCCCAGCATTTT.

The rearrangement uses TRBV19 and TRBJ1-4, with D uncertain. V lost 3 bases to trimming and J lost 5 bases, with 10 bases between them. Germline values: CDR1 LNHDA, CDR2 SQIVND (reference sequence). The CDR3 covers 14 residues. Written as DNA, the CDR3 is TGTGCCAGTAGTATTTTTACGGGAAATGAAAAACTGTTTTTT. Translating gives CASSIFTGNEKLFF.

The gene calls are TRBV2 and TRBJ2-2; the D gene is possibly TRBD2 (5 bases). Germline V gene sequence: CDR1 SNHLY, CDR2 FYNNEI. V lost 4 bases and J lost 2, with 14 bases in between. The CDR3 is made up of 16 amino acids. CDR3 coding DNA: TGTGCCAGCAGTGCTAGACTATCGCCAAACACCGGGGAGCTGTTTTTT. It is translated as CASSARLSPNTGELFF. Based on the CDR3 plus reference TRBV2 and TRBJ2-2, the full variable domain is EPEVTQTPSHQVTQMGQEVILRCVPISNHLYFYWYRQILGQKVEFLVSFYNNEISEKSEIFDDQFSVERPDGSNFTLKIRSTKLEDSAMYFCASSARLSPNTGELFFGEGSRLTVL.

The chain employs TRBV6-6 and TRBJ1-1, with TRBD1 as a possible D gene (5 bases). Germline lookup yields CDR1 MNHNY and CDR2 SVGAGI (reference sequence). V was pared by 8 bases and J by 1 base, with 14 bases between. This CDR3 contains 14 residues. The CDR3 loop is CASSWGRKNTEAFF. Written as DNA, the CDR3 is TGTGCCAGCTCCTGGGGCAGAAAGAACACTGAAGCTTTCTTT.

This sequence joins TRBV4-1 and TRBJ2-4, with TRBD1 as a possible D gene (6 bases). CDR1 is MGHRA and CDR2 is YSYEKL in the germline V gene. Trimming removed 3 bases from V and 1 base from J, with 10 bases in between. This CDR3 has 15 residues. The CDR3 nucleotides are TGCGCCAGCAGCCACAGGGGCCTGGCCAAAAACATTCAGTACTTC. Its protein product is CASSHRGLAKNIQYF.

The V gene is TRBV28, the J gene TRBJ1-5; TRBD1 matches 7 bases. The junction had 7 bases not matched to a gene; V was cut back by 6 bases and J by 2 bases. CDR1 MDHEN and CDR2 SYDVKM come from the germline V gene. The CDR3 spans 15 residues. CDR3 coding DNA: TGTGCCAGCAGCTTACAGGGGTTGGGCAATCAGCCCCAGCATTTT. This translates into CASSLQGLGNQPQHF. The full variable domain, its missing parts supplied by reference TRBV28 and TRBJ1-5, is DVKVTQSSRYLVKRTGEKVFLECVQDMDHENMFWYRQDPGLGLRLIYFSYDVKMKEKGDIPEGYSVSREKKERFSLILESASTNQTSMYLCASSLQGLGNQPQHFGDGTRLSIL.

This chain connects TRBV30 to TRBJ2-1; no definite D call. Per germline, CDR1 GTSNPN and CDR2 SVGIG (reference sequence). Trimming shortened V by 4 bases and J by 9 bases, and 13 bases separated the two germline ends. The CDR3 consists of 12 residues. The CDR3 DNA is TGTGCCTGGATTACGAATGAGAGTGAGCAGTTCTTC. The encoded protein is CAWITNESEQFF.

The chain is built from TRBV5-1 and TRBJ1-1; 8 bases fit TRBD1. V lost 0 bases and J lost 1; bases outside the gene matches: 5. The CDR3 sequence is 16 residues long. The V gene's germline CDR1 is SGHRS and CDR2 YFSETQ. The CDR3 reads CASSLVQGARNTEAFF. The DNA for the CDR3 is TGCGCCAGCAGCTTGGTGCAGGGGGCACGGAACACTGAAGCTTTCTTT.

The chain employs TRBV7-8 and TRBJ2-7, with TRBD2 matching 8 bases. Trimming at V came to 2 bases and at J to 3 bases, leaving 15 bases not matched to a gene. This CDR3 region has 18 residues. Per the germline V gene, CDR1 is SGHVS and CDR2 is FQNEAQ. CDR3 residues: CASSLRSGLGLAVYEQYF. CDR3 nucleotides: TGTGCCAGCAGCTTACGGTCCGGGCTTGGACTAGCAGTCTACGAGCAGTACTTC.

The CDR3 sequence is CASSHRAGGLVNEQFF. DNA of the CDR3: TGCGCCAGCAGCCACCGAGCGGGAGGGCTTGTGAATGAGCAGTTCTTC. The chain recombines TRBV4-1 with TRBJ2-1, with TRBD2 matching over 10 bases. Looked up from germline, CDR1 is MGHRA and CDR2 is YSYEKL. V was pared by 3 bases and J by 7 bases, with 9 bases of the junction left unmatched. CDR3 length: 16 amino acids.

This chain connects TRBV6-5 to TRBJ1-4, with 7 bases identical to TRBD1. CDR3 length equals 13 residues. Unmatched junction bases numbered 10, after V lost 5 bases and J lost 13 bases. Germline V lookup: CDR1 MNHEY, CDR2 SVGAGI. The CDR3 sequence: CASSPRQGWGLFF. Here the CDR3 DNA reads TGTGCCAGCAGTCCCCGACAGGGCTGGGGACTGTTTTTT.

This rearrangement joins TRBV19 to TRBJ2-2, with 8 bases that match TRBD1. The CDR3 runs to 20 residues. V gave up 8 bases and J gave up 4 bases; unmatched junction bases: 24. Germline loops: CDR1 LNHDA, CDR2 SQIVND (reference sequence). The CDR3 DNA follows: TGTGCCAGTTTCTTACGCCCCGGGACAGGAGGCAGGAAGGGCACCGGGGAGCTGTTTTTT. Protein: CASFLRPGTGGRKGTGELFF.

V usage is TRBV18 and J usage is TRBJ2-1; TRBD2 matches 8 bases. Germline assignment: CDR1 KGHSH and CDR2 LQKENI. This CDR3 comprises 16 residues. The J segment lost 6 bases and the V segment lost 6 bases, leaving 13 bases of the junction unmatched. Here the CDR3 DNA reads TGTGCCAGCTCCCACGTCCCAATAGCGGGATTCAATGAGCAGTTCTTC. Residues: CASSHVPIAGFNEQFF.